This T cell receptor beta chain emerged from a study of shared clonotypes between healthy human individuals. CDR1 and CDR2 (germline): SGHDT, YYEEEE. The length of the CDR3 is 15 residues. V lost 3 bases and J 6 bases, leaving 15 bases between the germline ends. Remarks on this clone: Its matching antigen is unknown.

Only in-frame clones appear in the TCRdb table, and some are missing; sequencing was by immunoSEQ multiplex PCR. Found here are around 2,000,000 clones, just over 90% of them singletons; the top ten hold more than 1.5%. General study points: Clonotypes shared by all four donors outscored non-shared clonotypes in generation probability.

In the naive CD8 group, cells lacked CD45RO and were positively selected for CCR7, so terminally differentiated effector memory CD45RA+ cells were left out. This receptor was identified in a young man in good health. Some clones in this sample may be carry-over from other donors' samples. What was sequenced was naive CD8+ T cells from PBMCs. The chain couples TRBV5-6 to TRBJ2-2; D may correspond to TRBD1 or TRBD2 (5 bases each). CDR3 in DNA: TGTGCCAGCAGCTACTCCCTGGGGGTAGCCGGGGAGCTGTTTTTT. This sequence encodes CASSYSLGVAGELFF.